This T cell receptor beta chain was observed in a study of shared clonotypes between healthy human individuals. A note on this clone: The antigen remains undetermined.

The method was immunoSEQ multiplex PCR; TCRdb's version includes in-frame clones alone and lacks a portion of them. The sample has roughly 2 million clones, 85% to 95% seen once. Germline loops: CDR1 SGHNT, CDR2 YYREEE (reference sequence). The V end lost 2 bases, the J end lost 3 bases, and 5 bases lay between the germline ends. The CDR3 runs to 12 residues. Study-level points and caveats: As a rule, naive subsets had a larger estimated richness than memory subsets.

The clonotype originates from a man younger than 35 in good health. The chain links TRBV5-4 to TRBJ1-1; no clear D. Sequencing used naive CD4+ T cells sorted from blood. Subset given: CD45RA+ positively selected. The CDR3 DNA reads as TGTGCCAGCAGCTTCAAGGACACTGAAGCTTTCTTT. Its translation: CASSFKDTEAFF.